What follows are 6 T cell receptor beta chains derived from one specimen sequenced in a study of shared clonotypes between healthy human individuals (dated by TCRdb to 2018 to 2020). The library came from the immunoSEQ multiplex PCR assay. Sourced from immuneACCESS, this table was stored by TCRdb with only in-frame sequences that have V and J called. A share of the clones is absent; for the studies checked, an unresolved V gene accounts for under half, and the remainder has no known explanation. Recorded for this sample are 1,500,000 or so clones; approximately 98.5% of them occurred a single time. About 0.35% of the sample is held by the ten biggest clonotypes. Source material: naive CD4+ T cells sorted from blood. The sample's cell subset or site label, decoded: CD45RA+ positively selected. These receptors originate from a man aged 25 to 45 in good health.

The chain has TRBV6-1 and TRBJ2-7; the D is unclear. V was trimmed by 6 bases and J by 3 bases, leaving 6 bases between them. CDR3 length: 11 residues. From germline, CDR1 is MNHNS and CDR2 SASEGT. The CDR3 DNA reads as TGTGCCAGCAGGCCCGTCTACGAGCAGTACTTC. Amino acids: CASRPVYEQYF.

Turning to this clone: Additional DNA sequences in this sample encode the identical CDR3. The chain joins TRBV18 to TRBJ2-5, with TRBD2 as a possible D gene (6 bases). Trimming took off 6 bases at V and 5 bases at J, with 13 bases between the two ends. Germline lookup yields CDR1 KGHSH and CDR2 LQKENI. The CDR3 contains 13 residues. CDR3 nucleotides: TGTGCCAGCTCTCCGGGGGTAGACGAGACCCAGTACTTC. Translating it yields CASSPGVDETQYF.

In DNA form, the CDR3 reads TGTGCCAGCAGCCTTGGACTATTTGACAATGAGCAGTTCTTC. As protein: CASSLGLFDNEQFF. The chain is built from TRBV11-2 and TRBJ2-1; D may be TRBD2 (6 bases). The CDR3 runs to 14 residues. The germline V gene has CDR1 SGHAT and CDR2 FQNNGV. V gave up 5 bases and J gave up 5 bases, with 13 bases separating them. The whole variable domain, filled in from reference TRBV11-2 and TRBJ2-1, reads EAGVAQSPRYKIIEKRQSVAFWCNPISGHATLYWYQQILGQGPKLLIQFQNNGVVDDSQLPKDRFSAERLKGVDSTLKIQPAKLEDSAVYLCASSLGLFDNEQFFGPGTRLTVL.

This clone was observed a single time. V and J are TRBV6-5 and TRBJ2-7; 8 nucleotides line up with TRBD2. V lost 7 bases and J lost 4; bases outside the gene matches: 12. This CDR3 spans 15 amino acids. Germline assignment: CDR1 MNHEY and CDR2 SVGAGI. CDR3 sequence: CASISAGAGSYEQYF. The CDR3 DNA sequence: TGTGCCAGCATCTCAGCGGGAGCGGGATCATACGAGCAGTACTTC.

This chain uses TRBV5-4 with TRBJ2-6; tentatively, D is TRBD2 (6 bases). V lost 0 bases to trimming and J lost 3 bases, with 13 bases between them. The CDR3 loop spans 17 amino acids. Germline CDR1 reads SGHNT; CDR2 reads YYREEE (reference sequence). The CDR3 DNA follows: TGTGCCAGCAGCTTGGGCGGGACGGGGATTGGGGCCAACGTCCTGACTTTC. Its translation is CASSLGGTGIGANVLTF.

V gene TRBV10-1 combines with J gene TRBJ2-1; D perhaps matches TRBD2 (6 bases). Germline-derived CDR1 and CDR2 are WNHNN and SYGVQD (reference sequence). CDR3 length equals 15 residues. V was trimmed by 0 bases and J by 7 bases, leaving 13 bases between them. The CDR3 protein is CASSESRGLPNEQFF. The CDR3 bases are TGCGCCAGCAGTGAGTCTAGAGGACTACCGAATGAGCAGTTCTTC.